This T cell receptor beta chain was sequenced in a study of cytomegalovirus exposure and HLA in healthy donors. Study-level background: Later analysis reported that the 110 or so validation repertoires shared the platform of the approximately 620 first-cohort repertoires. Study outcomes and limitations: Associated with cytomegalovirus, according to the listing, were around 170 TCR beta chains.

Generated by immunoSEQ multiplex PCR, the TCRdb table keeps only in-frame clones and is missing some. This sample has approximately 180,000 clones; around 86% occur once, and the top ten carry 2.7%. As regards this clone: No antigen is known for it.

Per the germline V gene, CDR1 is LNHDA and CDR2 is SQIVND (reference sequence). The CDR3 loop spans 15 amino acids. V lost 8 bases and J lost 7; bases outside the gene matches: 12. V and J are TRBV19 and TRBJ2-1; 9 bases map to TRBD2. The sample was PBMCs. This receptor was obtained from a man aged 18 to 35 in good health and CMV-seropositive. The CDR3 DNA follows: TGTGCCAGTGACGAGCGGGGGGCTCCTTGGAATGAGCAGTTCTTC. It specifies CASDERGAPWNEQFF.